Listed below are T cell receptor beta chains from one sample, sequenced in a study of radiation and T cells in renal cell carcinoma. Clones were read by immunoSEQ multiplex PCR, and TCRdb kept only the in-frame ones, dropping some. The sample has 100,000 to 150,000 clones; around 89% are singletons. Sequences were derived from blood, sampled from a patient whose treatment included radiotherapy and nephrectomy. The source of these receptors is a woman between 65 and 79 years old with renal cell carcinoma. Each CDR3 is given with its conserved first and last residue. A D gene is named only where the DNA matches it firmly.

TRBJ1-5	-	TRBV19	TGTGCCAGTAGCAACAGGGTCGGTCAGCCCCAGCATTTT	CASSNRVGQPQHF
TRBJ2-2	-	TRBV5-1	TGCGCCAGCAGCGAGGGGAACACCGGGGAGCTGTTTTTT	CASSEGNTGELFF
TRBJ2-5	-	TRBV30	TGTGCCTGGAGTGGACTTAATAAAGGGACCCAGTACTTC	CAWSGLNKGTQYF
TRBJ2-5	-	TRBV11-1	TGTGCCAGCAGCTTAGAATCCGGTAGAAGAGGCGAGACCCAGTACTTC	CASSLESGRRGETQYF
TRBJ1-2	-	TRBV19	TGTGCCAGTAGTCCCAGGGAGTACGGCTACACCTTC	CASSPREYGYTF
TRBJ1-1	-	TRBV27	TGTGCCAGCAGTTTGAGATCAGTGAACACTGAAGCTTTCTTT	CASSLRSVNTEAFF
TRBJ1-2	-	TRBV14	TGTGCCAGCAGCCAAGGTACAGGTTTATATGGCTACACCTTC	CASSQGTGLYGYTF
TRBJ1-1	TRBD1	TRBV6-1	TGTGCCAGCAGTTTGGGACAGTCAGCTTTCTTT	CASSLGQSAFF
TRBJ1-5	-	TRBV6-6	TGTGCCAGCAGTTACTCAACCGATCAGCCCCAGCATTTT	CASSYSTDQPQHF
TRBJ2-2	TRBD1	TRBV6-6	TGTGCCAGCAGTTACCGGACAGGAGGAGTCGGGGAGCTGTTTTTT	CASSYRTGGVGELFF
TRBJ1-6	-	TRBV28	TGTGCCAGCAGTCTCATACACAAGGATTCACCCCTCCACTTT	CASSLIHKDSPLHF
TRBJ1-4	-	TRBV19	TGTGCCAGTAGTATTGTCTCAACTAATGAAAAACTGTTTTTT	CASSIVSTNEKLFF
TRBJ2-3	-	TRBV7-3	TGTGCCAGCAGCATTAGCGCCGGCACAGATACGCAGTATTTT	CASSISAGTDTQYF
TRBJ2-1	-	TRBV7-3	TGTGCCAGCAGATCCGGACAGCGCAATGAGCAGTTCTTC	CASRSGQRNEQFF
TRBJ1-3	-	TRBV7-2	TGTGCCAGCAGCTTAGGAAGGGTAGCCGGAAACACCATATATTTT	CASSLGRVAGNTIYF
TRBJ1-3	-	TRBV28	TGTGCCAGCAGTCTATTCCAGGGGAACAGAAACACCATATATTTT	CASSLFQGNRNTIYF
TRBJ2-2	-	TRBV25-1	TGTGCCAGCAGTCAACCGGGATTGAACACCGGGGAGCTGTTTTTT	CASSQPGLNTGELFF
TRBJ1-2	TRBD1	TRBV6-1	TGTGCCAGCAGTGGGGACAGGGGGGCGACTAACTATGGCTACACCTTC	CASSGDRGATNYGYTF
TRBJ1-3	-	TRBV5-4	TGTGCCAGCAGCTTGACCTCGGGACCCATATATTTT	CASSLTSGPIYF
TRBJ2-7	TRBD1	TRBV11-3	TGTGCCAGCAGCTTAGTTATGGGGGACAGCTCATCCGAGCAGTACTTC	CASSLVMGDSSSEQYF